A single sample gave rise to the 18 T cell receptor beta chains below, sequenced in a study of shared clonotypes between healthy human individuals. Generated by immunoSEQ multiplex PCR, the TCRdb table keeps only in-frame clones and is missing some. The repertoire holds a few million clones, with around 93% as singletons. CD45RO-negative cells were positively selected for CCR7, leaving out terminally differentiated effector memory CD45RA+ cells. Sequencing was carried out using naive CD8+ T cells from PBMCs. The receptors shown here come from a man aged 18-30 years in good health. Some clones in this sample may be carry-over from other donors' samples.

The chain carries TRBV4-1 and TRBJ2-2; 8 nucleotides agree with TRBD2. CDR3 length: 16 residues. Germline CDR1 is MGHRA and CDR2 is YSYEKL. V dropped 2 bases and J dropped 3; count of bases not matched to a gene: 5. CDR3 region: CASSQTSGDYTGELFF. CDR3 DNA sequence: TGCGCCAGCAGCCAAACTAGCGGAGACTACACCGGGGAGCTGTTTTTT.

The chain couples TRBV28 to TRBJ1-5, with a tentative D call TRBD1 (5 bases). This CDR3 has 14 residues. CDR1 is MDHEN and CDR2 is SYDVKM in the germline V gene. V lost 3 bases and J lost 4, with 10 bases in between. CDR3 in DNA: TGTGCCAGCAGTTTGGGGGGGGAGAATCAGCCCCAGCATTTT. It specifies CASSLGGENQPQHF.

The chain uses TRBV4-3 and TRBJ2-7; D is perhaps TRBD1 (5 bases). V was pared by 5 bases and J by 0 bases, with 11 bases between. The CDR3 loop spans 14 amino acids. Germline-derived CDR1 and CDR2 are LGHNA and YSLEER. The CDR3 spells CASSEITGSYEQYF. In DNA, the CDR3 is TGCGCCAGCAGCGAGATCACAGGCTCCTACGAGCAGTACTTC.

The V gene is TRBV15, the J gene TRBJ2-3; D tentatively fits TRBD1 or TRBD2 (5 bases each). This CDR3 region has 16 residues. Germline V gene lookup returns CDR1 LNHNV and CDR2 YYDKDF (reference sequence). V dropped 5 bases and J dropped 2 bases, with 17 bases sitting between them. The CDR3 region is CATSGGRRGVTDTQYF. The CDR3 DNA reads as TGTGCCACCAGCGGGGGACGTCGGGGAGTCACAGATACGCAGTATTTT.

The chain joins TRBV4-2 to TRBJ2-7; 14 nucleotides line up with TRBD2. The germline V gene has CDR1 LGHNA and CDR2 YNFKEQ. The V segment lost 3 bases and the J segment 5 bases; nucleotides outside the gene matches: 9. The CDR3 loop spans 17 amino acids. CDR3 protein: CASSQRGTSGRLDEQYF. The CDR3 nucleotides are TGTGCCAGCAGCCAGAGGGGGACTAGCGGGAGACTGGACGAGCAGTACTTC.

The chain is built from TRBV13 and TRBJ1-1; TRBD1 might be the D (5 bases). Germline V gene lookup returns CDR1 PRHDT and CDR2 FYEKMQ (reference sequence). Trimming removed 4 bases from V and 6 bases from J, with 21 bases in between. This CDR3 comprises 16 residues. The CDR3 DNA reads TGTGCCAGCAGCTCTTTCCCCAATGACAGAAGCGCTGAAGCTTTCTTT. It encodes CASSSFPNDRSAEAFF.

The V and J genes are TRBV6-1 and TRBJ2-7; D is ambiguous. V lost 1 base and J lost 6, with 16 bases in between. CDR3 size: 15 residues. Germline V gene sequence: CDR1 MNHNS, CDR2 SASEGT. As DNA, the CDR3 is TGTGCCAGCAGTGAAGAAAACGTGGTGGTAGCCGAGCAGTACTTC. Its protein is CASSEENVVVAEQYF.

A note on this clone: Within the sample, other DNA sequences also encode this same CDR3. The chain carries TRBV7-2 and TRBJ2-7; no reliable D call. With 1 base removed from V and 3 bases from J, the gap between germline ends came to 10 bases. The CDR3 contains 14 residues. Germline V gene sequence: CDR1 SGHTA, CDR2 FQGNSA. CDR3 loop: CASSLGVTYYEQYF. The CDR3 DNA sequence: TGTGCCAGCAGCTTAGGGGTCACCTACTACGAGCAGTACTTC.

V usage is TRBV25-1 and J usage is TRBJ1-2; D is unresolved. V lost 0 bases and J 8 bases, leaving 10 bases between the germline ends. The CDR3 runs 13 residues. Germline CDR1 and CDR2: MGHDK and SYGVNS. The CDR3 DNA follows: TGTGCCAGCAGTGAATACAGGTTGGAAGGCTACACCTTC. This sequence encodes CASSEYRLEGYTF.

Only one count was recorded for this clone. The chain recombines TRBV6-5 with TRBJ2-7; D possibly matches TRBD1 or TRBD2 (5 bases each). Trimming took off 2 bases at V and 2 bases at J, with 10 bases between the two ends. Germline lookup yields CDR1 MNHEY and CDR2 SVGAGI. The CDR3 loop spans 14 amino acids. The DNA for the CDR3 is TGTGCCAGCAGTTACCGAGGGACCCCCTACGAGCAGTACTTC. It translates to CASSYRGTPYEQYF.

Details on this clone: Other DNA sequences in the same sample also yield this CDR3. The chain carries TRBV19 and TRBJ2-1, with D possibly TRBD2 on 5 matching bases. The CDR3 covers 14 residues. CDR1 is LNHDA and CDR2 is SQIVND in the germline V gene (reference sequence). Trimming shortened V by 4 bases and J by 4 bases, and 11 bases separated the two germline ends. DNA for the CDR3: TGTGCCAGTAGTAACCGCGGGCCTTACAATGAGCAGTTCTTC. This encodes CASSNRGPYNEQFF.

CDR3 sequence (DNA): TGTGCCAGCAGCTTGGGACAGGGGTCGGCCTCCTACGAGCAGTACTTC. Protein: CASSLGQGSASYEQYF. This chain connects TRBV5-4 to TRBJ2-7; 8 bases match TRBD1. Germline V CDR1 and CDR2: SGHNT, YYREEE (reference sequence). The CDR3 loop spans 16 amino acids. The ends lost 0 bases at V and 0 bases at J; junction bases unmatched: 5.

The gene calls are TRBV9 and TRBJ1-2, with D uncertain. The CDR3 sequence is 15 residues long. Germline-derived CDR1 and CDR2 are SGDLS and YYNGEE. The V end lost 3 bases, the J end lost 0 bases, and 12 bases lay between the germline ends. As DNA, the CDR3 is TGTGCCAGCAGCGCCCACAGCTCGACTAACTATGGCTACACCTTC. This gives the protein CASSAHSSTNYGYTF. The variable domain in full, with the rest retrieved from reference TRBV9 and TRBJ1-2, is DSGVTQTPKHLITATGQRVTLRCSPRSGDLSVYWYQQSLDQGLQFLIQYYNGEERAKGNILERFSAQQFPDLHSELNLSSLELGDSALYFCASSAHSSTNYGYTFGSGTRLTVV.

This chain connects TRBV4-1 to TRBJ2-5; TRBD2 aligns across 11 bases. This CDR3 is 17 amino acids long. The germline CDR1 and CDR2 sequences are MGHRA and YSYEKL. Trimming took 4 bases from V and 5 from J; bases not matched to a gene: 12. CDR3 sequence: CASSPFTSGGNRETQYF. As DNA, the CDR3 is TGCGCCAGCAGCCCTTTTACTAGCGGGGGAAATAGGGAGACCCAGTACTTC.

CDR3 nucleotides: TGTGCCAGCAGCTTCGGACTAGCGGGGTCTGGGTCCTACAATGAGCAGTTCTTC. Its translation: CASSFGLAGSGSYNEQFF. The genes are TRBV11-2 and TRBJ2-1, with TRBD2 matching over 12 bases. The CDR3 runs to 18 residues. Per germline, CDR1 SGHAT and CDR2 FQNNGV. J was trimmed by 1 base and V by 3 bases; bases with no gene match: 7.

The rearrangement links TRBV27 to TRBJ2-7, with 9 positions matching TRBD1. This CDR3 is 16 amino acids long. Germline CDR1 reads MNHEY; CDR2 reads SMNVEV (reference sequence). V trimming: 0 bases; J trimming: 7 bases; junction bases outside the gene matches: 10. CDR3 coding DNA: TGTGCCAGCAGTTTATCGCCCGGGACAGGGTTAGTAGAGCAGTACTTC. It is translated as CASSLSPGTGLVEQYF.

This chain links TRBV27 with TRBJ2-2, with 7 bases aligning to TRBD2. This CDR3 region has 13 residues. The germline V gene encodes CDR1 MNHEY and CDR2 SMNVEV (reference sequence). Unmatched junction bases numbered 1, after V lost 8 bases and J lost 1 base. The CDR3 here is CASGGRNTGELFF. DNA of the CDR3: TGTGCCAGCGGCGGGAGGAACACCGGGGAGCTGTTTTTT.

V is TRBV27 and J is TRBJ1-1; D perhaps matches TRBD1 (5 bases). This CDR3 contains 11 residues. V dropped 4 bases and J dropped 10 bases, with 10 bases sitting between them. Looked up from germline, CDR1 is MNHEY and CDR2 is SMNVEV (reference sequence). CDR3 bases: TGTGCCAGCAGTTCTCCGGGGGGAGCTTTCTTT. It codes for CASSSPGGAFF.